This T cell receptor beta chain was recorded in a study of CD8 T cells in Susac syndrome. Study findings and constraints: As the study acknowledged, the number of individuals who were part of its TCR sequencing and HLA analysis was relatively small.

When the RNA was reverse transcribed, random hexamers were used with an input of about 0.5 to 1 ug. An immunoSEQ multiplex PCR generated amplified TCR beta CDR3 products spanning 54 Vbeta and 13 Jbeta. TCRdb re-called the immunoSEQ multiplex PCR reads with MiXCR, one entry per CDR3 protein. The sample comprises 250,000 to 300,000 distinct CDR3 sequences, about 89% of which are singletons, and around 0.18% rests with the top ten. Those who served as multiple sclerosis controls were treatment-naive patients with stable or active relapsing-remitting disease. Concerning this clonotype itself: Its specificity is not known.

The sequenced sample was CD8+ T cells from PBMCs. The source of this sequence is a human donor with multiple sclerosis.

The CDR3 protein is CASIQEDEQFF. CDR3 coding DNA: TGTGCCAGCATCCAGGAGGATGAGCAGTTCTTC. This rearrangement joins TRBV5-4 to TRBJ2-1, with D possibly being TRBD2 (5 bases). This CDR3 comprises 11 residues. Trimming removed 6 bases at V and 8 bases at J, with 9 bases between. Germline loops: CDR1 SGHNT, CDR2 YYREEE (reference sequence).